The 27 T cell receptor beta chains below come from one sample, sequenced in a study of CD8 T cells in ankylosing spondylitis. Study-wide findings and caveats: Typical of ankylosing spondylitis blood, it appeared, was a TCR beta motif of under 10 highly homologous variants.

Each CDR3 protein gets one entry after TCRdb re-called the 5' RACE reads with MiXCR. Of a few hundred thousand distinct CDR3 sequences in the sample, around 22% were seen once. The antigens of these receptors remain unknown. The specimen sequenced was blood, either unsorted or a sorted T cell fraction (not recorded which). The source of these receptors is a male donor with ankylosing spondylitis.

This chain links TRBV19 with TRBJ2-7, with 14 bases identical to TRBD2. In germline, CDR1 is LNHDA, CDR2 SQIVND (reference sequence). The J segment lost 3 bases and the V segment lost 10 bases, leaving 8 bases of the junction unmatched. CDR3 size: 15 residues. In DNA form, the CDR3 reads TGTGCCACAGGACTAGCGGGAGGAGAGGGCTACGAGCAGTACTTC. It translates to CATGLAGGEGYEQYF.

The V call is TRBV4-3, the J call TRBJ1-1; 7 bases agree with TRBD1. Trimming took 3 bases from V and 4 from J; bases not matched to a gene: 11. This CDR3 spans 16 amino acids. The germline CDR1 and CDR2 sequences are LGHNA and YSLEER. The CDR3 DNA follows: TGCGCCAGCAGCCAGGTTGCGCAGGGGGTCGGCACTGAAGCTTTCTTT. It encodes CASSQVAQGVGTEAFF.

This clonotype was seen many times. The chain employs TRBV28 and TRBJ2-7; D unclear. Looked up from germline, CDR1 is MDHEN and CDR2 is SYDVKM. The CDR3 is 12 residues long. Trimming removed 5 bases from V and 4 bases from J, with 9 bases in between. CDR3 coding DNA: TGTGCCAGCAGTCGATTCCGGTACGAGCAGTACTTC. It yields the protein CASSRFRYEQYF.

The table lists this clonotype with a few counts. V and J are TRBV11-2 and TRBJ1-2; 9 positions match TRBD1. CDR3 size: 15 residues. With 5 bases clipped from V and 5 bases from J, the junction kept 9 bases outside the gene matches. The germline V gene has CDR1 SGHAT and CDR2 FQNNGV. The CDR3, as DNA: TGTGCCAGCAGCGAAGTGGGGACAGGGAGTTATGGCTACACCTTC. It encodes CASSEVGTGSYGYTF. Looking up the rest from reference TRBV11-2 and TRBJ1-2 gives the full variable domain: EAGVAQSPRYKIIEKRQSVAFWCNPISGHATLYWYQQILGQGPKLLIQFQNNGVVDDSQLPKDRFSAERLKGVDSTLKIQPAKLEDSAVYLCASSEVGTGSYGYTFGSGTRLTVV.

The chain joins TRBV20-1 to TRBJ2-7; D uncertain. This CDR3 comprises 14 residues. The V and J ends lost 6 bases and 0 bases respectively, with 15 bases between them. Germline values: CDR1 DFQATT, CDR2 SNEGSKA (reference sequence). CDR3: CSARGRLVSYEQYF. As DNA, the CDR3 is TGCAGTGCCCGAGGCCGGCTAGTCTCCTACGAGCAGTACTTC.

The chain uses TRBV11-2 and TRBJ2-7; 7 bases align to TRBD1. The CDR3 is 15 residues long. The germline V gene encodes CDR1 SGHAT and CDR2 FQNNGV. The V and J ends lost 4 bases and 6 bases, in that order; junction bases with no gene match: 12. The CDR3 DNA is TGTGCCAGCAGCTACAACGGACAGGCCCGGTCCGAGCAGTACTTC. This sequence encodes CASSYNGQARSEQYF.

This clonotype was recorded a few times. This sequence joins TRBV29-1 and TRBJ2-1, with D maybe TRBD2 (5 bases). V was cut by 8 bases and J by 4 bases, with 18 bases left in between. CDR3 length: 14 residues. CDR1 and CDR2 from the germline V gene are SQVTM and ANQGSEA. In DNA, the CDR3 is TGCAGCTACACTAGGACCCAATGGTACAATGAGCAGTTCTTC. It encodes CSYTRTQWYNEQFF.

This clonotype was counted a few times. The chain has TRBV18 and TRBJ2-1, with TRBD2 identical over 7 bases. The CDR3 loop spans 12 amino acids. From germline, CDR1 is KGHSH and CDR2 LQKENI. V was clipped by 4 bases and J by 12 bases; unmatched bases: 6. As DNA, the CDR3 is TGTGCCAGCTCACTCACTAGCGAGGTGCAGTTCTTC. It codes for CASSLTSEVQFF. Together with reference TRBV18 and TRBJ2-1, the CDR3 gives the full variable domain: NAGVMQNPRHLVRRRGQEARLRCSPMKGHSHVYWYRQLPEEGLKFMVYLQKENIIDESGMPKERFSAEFPKEGPSILRIQQVVRGDSAAYFCASSLTSEVQFFGPGTRLTVL.

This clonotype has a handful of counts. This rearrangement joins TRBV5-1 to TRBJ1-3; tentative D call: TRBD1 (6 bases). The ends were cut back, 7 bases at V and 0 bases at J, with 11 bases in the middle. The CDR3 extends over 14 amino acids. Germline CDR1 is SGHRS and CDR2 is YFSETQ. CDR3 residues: CASRPTGSGNTIYF. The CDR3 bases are TGCGCCAGCCGCCCGACAGGCTCTGGAAACACCATATATTTT.

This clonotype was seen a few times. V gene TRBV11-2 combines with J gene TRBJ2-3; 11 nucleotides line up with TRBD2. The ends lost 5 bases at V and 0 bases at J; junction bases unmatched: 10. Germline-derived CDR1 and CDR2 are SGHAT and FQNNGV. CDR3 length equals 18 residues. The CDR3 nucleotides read TGTGCCAGCAGCCGAGGAACTAGCGGGAGATATAGCACAGATACGCAGTATTTT. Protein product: CASSRGTSGRYSTDTQYF.

The CDR3 coding sequence is TGTGCCAGCAGAACCCTTCCGGGACAGGGGGGTGAGCAGTTCTTC. Amino acids: CASRTLPGQGGEQFF. The V gene is TRBV6-2 or TRBV6-3, the J gene TRBJ2-1; 11 nucleotides line up with TRBD1. V lost 6 bases and J lost 9; bases outside the gene matches: 10. The germline V gene has CDR1 MNHEY and CDR2 SVGEGT. This CDR3 contains 15 residues.

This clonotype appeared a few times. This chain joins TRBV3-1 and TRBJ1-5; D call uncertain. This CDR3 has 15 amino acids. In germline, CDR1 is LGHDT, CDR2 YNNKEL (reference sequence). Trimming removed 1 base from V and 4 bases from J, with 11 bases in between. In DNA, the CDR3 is TGTGCCAGCAGCCAAGCCTATTCCCCAAATCAGCCCCAGCATTTT. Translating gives CASSQAYSPNQPQHF.

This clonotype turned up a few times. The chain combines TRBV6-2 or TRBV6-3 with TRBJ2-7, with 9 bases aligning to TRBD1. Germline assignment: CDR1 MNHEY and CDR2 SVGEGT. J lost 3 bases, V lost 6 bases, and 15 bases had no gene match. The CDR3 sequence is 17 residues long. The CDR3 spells CASRPWTPRDRDYEQYF. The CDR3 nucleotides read TGTGCCAGCAGGCCCTGGACCCCCCGGGACAGGGACTACGAGCAGTACTTC.

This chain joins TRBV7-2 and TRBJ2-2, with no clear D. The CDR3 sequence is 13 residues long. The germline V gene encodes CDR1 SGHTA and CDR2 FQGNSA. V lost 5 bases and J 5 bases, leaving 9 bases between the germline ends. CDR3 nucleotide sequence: TGTGCCAGCAGCCGTCTAACGACCGGGGAGCTGTTTTTT. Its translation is CASSRLTTGELFF.

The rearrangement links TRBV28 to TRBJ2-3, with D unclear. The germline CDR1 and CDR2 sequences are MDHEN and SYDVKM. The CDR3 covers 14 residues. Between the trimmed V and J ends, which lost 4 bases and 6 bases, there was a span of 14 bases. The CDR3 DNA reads TGTGCCAGCAGTTCCAAACTCCTTCGGGATACGCAGTATTTT. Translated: CASSSKLLRDTQYF.

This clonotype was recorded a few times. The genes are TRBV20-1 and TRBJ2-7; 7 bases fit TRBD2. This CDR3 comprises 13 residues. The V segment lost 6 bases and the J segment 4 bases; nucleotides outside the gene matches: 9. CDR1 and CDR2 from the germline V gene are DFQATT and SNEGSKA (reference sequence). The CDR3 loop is CSATPGGSYEQYF. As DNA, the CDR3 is TGCAGTGCCACCCCGGGCGGGAGTTACGAGCAGTACTTC.

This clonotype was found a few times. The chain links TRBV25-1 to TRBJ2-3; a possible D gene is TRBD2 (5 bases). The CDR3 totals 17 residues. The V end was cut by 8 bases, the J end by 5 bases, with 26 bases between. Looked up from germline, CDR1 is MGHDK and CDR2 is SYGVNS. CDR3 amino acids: CASSRVGSRESKDTQYF. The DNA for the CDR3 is TGTGCCAGCTCGCGGGTCGGGTCGAGGGAGTCCAAAGATACGCAGTATTTT.

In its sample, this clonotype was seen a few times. The CDR3, as DNA: TGTGCCAGCAGTTACCGACCGACAGACGGGAACACCGGGGAGCTGTTTTTT. It translates to CASSYRPTDGNTGELFF. The chain recombines TRBV6-5 with TRBJ2-2; D is perhaps TRBD1 (5 bases). Trimming took 2 bases from V and 1 from J, leaving 14 bases between them. The CDR3 extends over 17 amino acids. Germline CDR1 reads MNHEY; CDR2 reads SVGAGI.

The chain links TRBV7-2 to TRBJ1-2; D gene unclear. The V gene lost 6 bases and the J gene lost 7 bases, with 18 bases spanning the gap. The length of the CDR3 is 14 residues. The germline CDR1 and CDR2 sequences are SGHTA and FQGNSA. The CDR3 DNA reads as TGTGCCAGCAGATCAAACCCGAGTATCGGTGGCTACACCTTC. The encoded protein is CASRSNPSIGGYTF.

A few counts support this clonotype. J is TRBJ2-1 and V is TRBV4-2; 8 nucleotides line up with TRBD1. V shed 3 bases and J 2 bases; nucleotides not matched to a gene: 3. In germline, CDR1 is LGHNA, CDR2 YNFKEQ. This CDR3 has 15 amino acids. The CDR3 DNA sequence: TGTGCCAGCAGCCAGGACAGGGATCCCTACAATGAGCAGTTCTTC. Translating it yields CASSQDRDPYNEQFF.

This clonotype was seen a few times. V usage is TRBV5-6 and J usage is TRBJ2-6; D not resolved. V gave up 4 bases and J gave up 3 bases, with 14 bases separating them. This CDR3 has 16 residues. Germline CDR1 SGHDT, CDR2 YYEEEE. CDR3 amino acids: CASSPLRALGANVLTF. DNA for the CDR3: TGTGCCAGCAGCCCGCTTCGGGCTCTTGGGGCCAACGTCCTGACTTTC.

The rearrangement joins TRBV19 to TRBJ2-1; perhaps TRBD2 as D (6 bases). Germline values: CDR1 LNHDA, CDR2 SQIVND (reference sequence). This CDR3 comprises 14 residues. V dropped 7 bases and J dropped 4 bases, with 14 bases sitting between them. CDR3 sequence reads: CASTRDSNYNEQFF. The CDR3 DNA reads TGTGCCAGTACCCGGGACTCCAATTACAATGAGCAGTTCTTC.

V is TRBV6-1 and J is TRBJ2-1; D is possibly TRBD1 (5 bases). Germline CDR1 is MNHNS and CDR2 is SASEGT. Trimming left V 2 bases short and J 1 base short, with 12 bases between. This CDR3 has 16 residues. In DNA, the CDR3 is TGTGCCAGCAGTGAACACCAGGGTAGATCCTACAATGAGCAGTTCTTC. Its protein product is CASSEHQGRSYNEQFF.

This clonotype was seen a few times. The CDR3 DNA reads as TGTGCCAGCAGCTCTGGGGTTAGCGTCTCCTACGAGCAGTACTTC. Translated: CASSSGVSVSYEQYF. The V call is TRBV7-9, the J call TRBJ2-7; the D gene is possibly TRBD2 (5 bases). The germline CDR1 and CDR2 sequences are SEHNR and FQNEAQ (reference sequence). CDR3 length: 15 residues. V was pared by 4 bases and J by 0 bases, with 13 bases between.

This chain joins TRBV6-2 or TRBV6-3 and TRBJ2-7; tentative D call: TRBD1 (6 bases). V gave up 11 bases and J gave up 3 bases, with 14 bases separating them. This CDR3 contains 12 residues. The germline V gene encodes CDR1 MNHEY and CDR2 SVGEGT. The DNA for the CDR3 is TGTGCCGGGGGACAAGGGATCTACGAGCAGTACTTC. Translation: CAGGQGIYEQYF.

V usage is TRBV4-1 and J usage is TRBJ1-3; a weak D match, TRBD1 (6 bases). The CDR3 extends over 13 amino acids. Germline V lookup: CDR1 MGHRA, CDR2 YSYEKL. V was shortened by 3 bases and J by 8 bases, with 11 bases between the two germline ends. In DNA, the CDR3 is TGCGCCAGCAGCCAGCGCACAGGGCACACCATATATTTT. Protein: CASSQRTGHTIYF.

The CDR3 is CASSTQGFENYGYTF. In nucleotides, the CDR3 is TGTGCCAGCAGTACACAGGGCTTCGAGAACTATGGCTACACCTTC. The J gene is TRBJ1-2, the V gene TRBV7-9; maybe TRBD1 (6 bases). CDR3 length: 15 residues. V was trimmed by 6 bases and J by 2 bases, leaving 16 bases between them. The germline V gene has CDR1 SEHNR and CDR2 FQNEAQ (reference sequence).